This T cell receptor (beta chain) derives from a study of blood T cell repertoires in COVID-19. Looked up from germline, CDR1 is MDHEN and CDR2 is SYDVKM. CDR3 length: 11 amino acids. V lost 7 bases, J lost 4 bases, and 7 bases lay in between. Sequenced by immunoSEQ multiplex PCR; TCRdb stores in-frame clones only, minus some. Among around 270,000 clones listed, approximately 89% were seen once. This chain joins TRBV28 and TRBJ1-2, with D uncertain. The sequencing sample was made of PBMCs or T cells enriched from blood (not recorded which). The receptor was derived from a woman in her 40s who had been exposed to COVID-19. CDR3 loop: CASTSGYGYTF. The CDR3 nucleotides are TGTGCCAGCACGTCAGGCTATGGCTACACCTTC.